Each of the 14 T cell receptor beta chains below was sequenced from the same sample in a study of T cell responses to AZD1222 COVID-19 vaccine. The table came from immunoSEQ multiplex PCR; TCRdb's copy has only in-frame clones and leaves some out. The table has some 160,000 clones, about 92% seen once. Sample: peripheral blood, taken on day 0 of AZD1222 vaccination. The source is an adult in good health.

V and J are TRBV6-5 and TRBJ1-1; possibly TRBD1 for D (6 bases). CDR3 size: 15 residues. The V and J ends lost 6 bases and 1 base respectively, with 15 bases between them. CDR1 is MNHEY and CDR2 is SVGAGI in the germline V gene. The CDR3 sequence is CASRPLTGGNTEAFF. The CDR3 DNA sequence: TGTGCCAGCAGGCCGCTGACAGGAGGGAACACTGAAGCTTTCTTT.

This chain joins TRBV3-1 (or the pseudogene TRBV3-2) and TRBJ1-2, with D possibly TRBD1 on 6 matching bases. The germline CDR1 and CDR2 sequences are LGHDT and YNNKEL (reference sequence). Trimming took off 4 bases at V and 8 bases at J, with 17 bases between the two ends. The CDR3 contains 14 residues. In DNA, the CDR3 is TGTGCCAGCAGCCCCCCTCAGGGGTTGGGCGGCTACACCTTC. Translating gives CASSPPQGLGGYTF.

This rearrangement joins TRBV28 to TRBJ2-7; TRBD2 agrees at 7 bases. The V gene end was trimmed by 2 bases and the J gene end by 3 bases; junction bases not matched to a gene: 4. Germline V CDR1 and CDR2: MDHEN, SYDVKM. The CDR3 consists of 14 residues. CDR3 nucleotides: TGTGCCAGCAGTTTAGTGGGACTAATCTACGAGCAGTACTTC. This codes for CASSLVGLIYEQYF.

V and J are TRBV5-1 and TRBJ1-2; 8 nucleotides align to TRBD1. There are 16 residues in the CDR3. Germline values: CDR1 SGHRS, CDR2 YFSETQ. Unmatched junction bases numbered 15, after V lost 4 bases and J lost 7 bases. This CDR3 reads CASSQNPGTGLLGYTF. DNA for the CDR3: TGCGCCAGCAGCCAGAACCCCGGGACAGGATTACTTGGCTACACCTTC.

The chain employs TRBV9 and TRBJ2-1; no definite D call. The CDR3 consists of 12 residues. The V and J ends lost 0 bases and 15 bases respectively, with 13 bases between them. The V gene's germline CDR1 is SGDLS and CDR2 YYNGEE. This chain's CDR3 is CASSVEFGWLFF. The CDR3 bases are TGTGCCAGCAGCGTAGAATTTGGGTGGCTGTTCTTC.

The V gene is TRBV12-3 or TRBV12-4, the J gene TRBJ1-2; perhaps TRBD1 as D (6 bases). Trimming removed 7 bases at V and 8 bases at J, with 17 bases between. The CDR3 contains 13 residues. The CDR3 nucleotides are TGTGCCAGCACACCAGGGGCATTTGGGGGCTACACCTTC. Protein sequence: CASTPGAFGGYTF.

The J gene is TRBJ1-1, the V gene TRBV6-5, with 7 bases matching TRBD1. Germline trimming cut 2 bases from V and 1 base from J; bases unmatched to any gene: 7. CDR1 MNHEY and CDR2 SVGAGI come from the germline V gene. There are 16 residues in the CDR3. This chain's CDR3 is CASSYTTGLTNTEAFF. The CDR3 DNA is TGTGCCAGCAGTTACACGACAGGGCTAACGAACACTGAAGCTTTCTTT.

Only one count was recorded for this clone. The chain carries TRBV10-3 and TRBJ1-3; tentatively, D is TRBD1 (5 bases). Trimming took 0 bases from V and 0 from J, leaving 6 bases between them. Germline-derived CDR1 and CDR2 are ENHRY and SYGVKD. CDR3 length equals 15 residues. The CDR3: CAISESRGSGNTIYF. Written as DNA, the CDR3 is TGTGCCATCAGTGAGTCGAGGGGCTCTGGAAACACCATATATTTT.

This clone was seen once. This chain connects TRBV4-3 to TRBJ2-5, with D unclear. The CDR3 is 16 residues long. CDR1 LGHNA and CDR2 YSLEER come from the germline V gene. Deletions cut 0 bases from V and 2 bases from J, with 13 bases between. The CDR3 nucleotides are TGCGCCAGCAGCCAAGAGGCCCCAGTTTCTCAAGAGACCCAGTACTTC. Translated, it gives CASSQEAPVSQETQYF.

The chain has TRBV20-1 and TRBJ2-7; 7 nucleotides agree with TRBD1. This CDR3 region has 16 residues. Germline V gene lookup returns CDR1 DFQATT and CDR2 SNEGSKA (reference sequence). With 6 bases clipped from V and 5 bases from J, the junction kept 19 bases outside the gene matches. CDR3 loop: CSASITGTVGPNEQYF. In DNA form, the CDR3 reads TGCAGTGCCAGTATAACCGGGACAGTGGGCCCCAACGAGCAGTACTTC.

The gene calls are TRBV7-8 and TRBJ1-5; tentative D call: TRBD1 (6 bases). V was pared by 1 base and J by 12 bases, with 22 bases between. The germline gives CDR1 SGHVS, CDR2 FQNEAQ. This CDR3 is 16 amino acids long. CDR3 sequence: CASSLGGWGGVSLQHF. The CDR3 DNA reads as TGTGCCAGCAGCTTAGGGGGTTGGGGGGGCGTTTCGCTCCAGCATTTT.

J is TRBJ2-1 and V is TRBV7-9; TRBD1 or TRBD2 may be the D gene (5 bases each). Germline assignment: CDR1 SEHNR and CDR2 FQNEAQ (reference sequence). V was pared by 6 bases and J by 8 bases, with 14 bases between. The CDR3 has 13 amino acids. The CDR3 spells CASSPGRRYEQFF. The CDR3 coding sequence is TGTGCCAGCAGTCCGGGGCGACGATATGAGCAGTTCTTC.

The genes are TRBV9 and TRBJ2-2, with 7 bases that match TRBD2. V gave up 0 bases and J gave up 6 bases; unmatched junction bases: 5. The germline V gene encodes CDR1 SGDLS and CDR2 YYNGEE. The CDR3 is made up of 15 amino acids. The CDR3 bases are TGTGCCAGCAGCGTAGCCGGGAGGAGCGCCGGGGAGCTGTTTTTT. It translates to CASSVAGRSAGELFF.

V and J are TRBV5-6 and TRBJ2-7; D unresolved. This CDR3 comprises 16 residues. CDR1 and CDR2 from the germline V gene are SGHDT and YYEEEE. Trimming took 0 bases from V and 0 from J, leaving 13 bases between them. CDR3: CASSLVGTESSYEQYF. The DNA for the CDR3 is TGTGCCAGCAGCTTGGTAGGCACTGAGTCCTCCTACGAGCAGTACTTC.